The rows below give T cell receptor beta chains drawn from one sample of a study of T cells in Graves' hyperthyroidism and ophthalmopathy. MiXCR, run by TCRdb on the multiplex PCR reads, gives a single entry per CDR3 protein. This table holds approximately 620,000 distinct CDR3 sequences, approximately 15% found once. The specimen was blood. These receptors came from a woman aged 25 to 39 with Graves' hyperthyroidism that later progressed to Graves' ophthalmopathy. Both conserved end residues are part of each CDR3. Each record gives: J gene, D gene, V gene, clone size, CDR3 protein, CDR3 DNA. A D gene is named only where the DNA matches it firmly. Only some rows state a clone size, as once, few, many or a class for expanded clones.

TRBJ2-1 | TRBD2 | TRBV15 | many | CATSRALAGGNEQFF | TGTGCCACCAGCAGAGCACTAGCGGGAGGCAATGAGCAGTTCTTC
TRBJ2-1 | TRBD1 | TRBV5-5 | many | CASSVGTGGYEQFF | TGTGCCAGCAGCGTTGGGACAGGGGGCTATGAGCAGTTCTTC
TRBJ2-2 | TRBD1 | TRBV6-1 | . | CASTEGQGANTGELFF | TGTGCCAGCACGGAGGGACAGGGGGCGAACACCGGGGAGCTGTTTTTT
TRBJ2-2 | . | TRBV6-1 | many | CASRIRTGTAGDTGELFF | TGTGCCAGCAGAATTAGGACAGGCACGGCGGGGGACACCGGGGAGCTGTTTTTT
TRBJ2-1 | . | TRBV12-3/TRBV12-4 | many | CASSLVLVSYNEQFF | TGTGCCAGCAGCCTCGTCCTAGTGTCCTACAATGAGCAGTTCTTC
TRBJ2-3 | TRBD1 | TRBV30 | . | CAYGQAPGGDTQYF | TGTGCCTACGGACAGGCCCCTGGGGGAGATACGCAGTATTTT
TRBJ1-3 | . | TRBV7-9 | many | CASSSTVLSGNTIYF | TGTGCCAGCAGCTCGACAGTCCTCTCTGGAAACACCATATATTTT
TRBJ2-1 | . | TRBV10-2 | . | CASMASPYNEQFF | TGCGCCAGCATGGCTAGCCCCTACAATGAGCAGTTCTTC
TRBJ1-2 | TRBD1 | TRBV6-1 | . | CASSQTGEERGYTF | TGTGCCAGCAGCCAAACAGGGGAAGAGCGTGGCTACACCTTC
TRBJ2-3 | TRBD2 | TRBV14 | many | CASSLGVTSGKSGTQYF | TGTGCCAGCAGCCTCGGGGTGACTAGCGGGAAAAGCGGTACGCAGTATTTT
TRBJ2-5 | . | TRBV11-2 | many | CASSLNFGIGGLQETQYF | TGTGCCAGCAGCTTAAATTTCGGGATTGGGGGGCTCCAAGAGACCCAGTACTTC
TRBJ2-7 | . | TRBV9 | few | CASSVSLESSYEQYF | TGTGCCAGCAGCGTAAGCCTGGAGAGCTCCTACGAGCAGTACTTC
TRBJ1-6 | TRBD1 | TRBV12-3/TRBV12-4 | many | CASRPDRIFISPLHF | TGTGCCAGCAGACCGGACAGGATTTTTATTTCACCCCTCCACTTT
TRBJ2-5 | . | TRBV5-1 | . | CASSPPAGDLGETQYF | TGCGCCAGCAGCCCGCCAGCAGGGGACCTCGGGGAGACCCAGTACTTC
TRBJ2-3 | . | TRBV10-3 | many | CAISEPPQGTDTQYF | TGTGCCATCAGTGAGCCACCGCAGGGGACAGATACGCAGTATTTT
TRBJ1-1 | . | TRBV11-2 | many | CASSGMNTEAFF | TGTGCCAGCAGTGGGATGAACACTGAAGCTTTCTTT
TRBJ1-1 | . | TRBV28 | many | CASRGTGPGGEAFF | TGTGCCAGCCGGGGAACAGGGCCCGGGGGGGAAGCTTTCTTT
TRBJ1-2 | . | TRBV29-1 | many | CSVDGGQNTYFYGYTF | TGCAGCGTTGACGGCGGACAGAACACCTATTTCTATGGCTACACCTTC
TRBJ1-1 | . | TRBV6-1 | many | CASGRSASTEAFF | TGTGCCAGCGGAAGGAGTGCGAGCACTGAAGCTTTCTTT
TRBJ2-7 | TRBD1 | TRBV20-1 | few | CSAEPGQGTAVSPNYEQYF | TGCAGTGCTGAGCCGGGACAGGGAACCGCAGTAAGTCCTAACTACGAGCAGTACTTC
TRBJ2-1 | TRBD2 | TRBV5-1 | few | CASSSGRLAGVDEQFF | TGCGCCAGCAGCTCGGGACGACTAGCGGGAGTTGATGAGCAGTTCTTC
TRBJ2-5 | . | TRBV20-1 | many | CSALVGNGQETQYF | TGCAGTGCTTTAGTAGGGAACGGGCAAGAGACCCAGTACTTC
TRBJ2-5 | TRBD1 | TRBV12-5 | many | CASGLSRGQRETQYF | TGTGCTAGTGGTTTAAGCAGGGGGCAGAGGGAGACCCAGTACTTC
TRBJ1-4 | . | TRBV11-2 | many | CASSLSWGSRANEKLFF | TGTGCCAGCAGCTTAAGTTGGGGTTCCAGGGCTAATGAAAAACTGTTTTTT
TRBJ1-4 | TRBD1 | TRBV7-2 | many | CASSRQGGEKLFF | TGTGCCAGCAGCCGACAGGGGGGTGAAAAACTGTTTTTT
TRBJ1-6 | . | TRBV7-9 | many | CASSQDPNSPLHF | TGTGCCAGCAGCCAAGACCCTAATTCACCCCTCCACTTT
TRBJ2-1 | . | TRBV10-3 | few | CAIRMTGSSYNEQFF | TGTGCCATCAGAATGACGGGGAGCTCCTACAATGAGCAGTTCTTC
TRBJ2-3 | . | TRBV30 | once | CAWVDWDAGLELAQYF | TGTGCCTGGGTGGATTGGGACGCCGGGCTGGAGCTTGCGCAGTATTTT
TRBJ2-1 | . | TRBV28 | many | CASRQWGISDEQFF | TGTGCCAGCAGGCAGTGGGGGATCAGCGATGAGCAGTTCTTC
TRBJ2-3 | . | TRBV12-3/TRBV12-4 | . | CTSSLGTSTDTQYF | TGTACCAGCAGTTTAGGGACTAGCACAGATACGCAGTATTTT
TRBJ2-1 | . | TRBV6-2/TRBV6-3 | . | CASSSLARLSRGEQFF | TGTGCCAGCAGTTCCTTAGCGCGATTGTCTAGGGGTGAGCAGTTCTTC
TRBJ2-7 | . | TRBV18 | many | CASSPPTARDEQYF | TGTGCCAGCTCACCACCGACAGCGCGGGACGAGCAGTACTTC
TRBJ2-3 | . | TRBV6-2/TRBV6-3 | . | CASSYSYRGTDTQYF | TGTGCCAGCAGTTACTCTTACAGGGGCACAGATACGCAGTATTTT
TRBJ2-2 | TRBD1 | TRBV5-1 | . | CASSFRTGRNTGELFF | TGCGCCAGCAGCTTTCGGACAGGGAGGAACACCGGGGAGCTGTTTTTT
TRBJ2-7 | TRBD1 | TRBV20-1 | many | CSALDRAGEQYF | TGCAGTGCTTTGGACAGGGCGGGAGAGCAGTACTTC
TRBJ2-5 | . | TRBV6-1 | few | CASSYSQGTQYF | TGTGCCAGCAGTTATTCCCAAGGGACCCAGTACTTC
TRBJ2-1 | TRBD2 | TRBV18 | many | CASSTTSGSREQFF | TGTGCCAGCTCAACGACTAGCGGTTCTAGGGAGCAGTTCTTC
TRBJ1-6 | . | TRBV28 | many | CASSLLTNSPLHF | TGTGCCAGCAGTTTACTTACAAACTCACCCCTCCACTTT
TRBJ1-1 | . | TRBV30 | few | CACQGNTEAFF | TGTGCCTGCCAGGGAAACACTGAAGCTTTCTTT
TRBJ2-1 | TRBD2 | TRBV5-4 | . | CASSNYTSGNTYNEQFF | TGTGCCAGCAGCAACTATACTAGCGGGAACACCTACAATGAGCAGTTCTTC
TRBJ1-3 | . | TRBV7-9 | many | CASSSRGHGNTIYF | TGTGCCAGCAGCTCCAGGGGACATGGAAACACCATATATTTT
TRBJ2-5 | TRBD2 | TRBV18 | many | CASSPQTRGEETQYF | TGTGCCAGCTCACCGCAAACTCGGGGGGAAGAGACCCAGTACTTC